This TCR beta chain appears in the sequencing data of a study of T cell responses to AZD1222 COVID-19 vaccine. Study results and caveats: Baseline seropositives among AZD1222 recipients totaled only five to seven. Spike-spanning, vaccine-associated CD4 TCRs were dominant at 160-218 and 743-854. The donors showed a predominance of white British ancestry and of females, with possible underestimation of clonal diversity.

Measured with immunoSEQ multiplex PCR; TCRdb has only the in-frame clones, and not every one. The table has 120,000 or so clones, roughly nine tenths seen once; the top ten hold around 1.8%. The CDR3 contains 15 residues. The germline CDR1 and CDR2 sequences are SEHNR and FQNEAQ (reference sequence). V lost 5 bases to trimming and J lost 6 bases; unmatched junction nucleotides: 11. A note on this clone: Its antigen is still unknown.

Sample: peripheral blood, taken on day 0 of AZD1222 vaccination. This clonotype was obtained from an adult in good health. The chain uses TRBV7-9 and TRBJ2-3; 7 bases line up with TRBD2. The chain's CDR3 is CASSLSAGRRDTQYF. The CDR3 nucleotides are TGTGCCAGCAGCCTTTCAGCGGGAAGGAGGGATACGCAGTATTTT.